What follows are 5 T cell receptor beta chains derived from one specimen sequenced in a study of T cell changes during pregnancy in multiple sclerosis. The protocol was immunoSEQ multiplex PCR, while the TCRdb copy is restricted to in-frame clones and leaves out a portion. The sample has roughly 40,000 clones, 85% to 90% seen once. The material sequenced was CD4+ T cells from peripheral blood mononuclear cells, taken in the first trimester of pregnancy. Receptor source: a female donor with multiple sclerosis, enrolled in a pregnancy study.

The genes are TRBV6-5 and TRBJ2-2; 9 bases align to TRBD2. This CDR3 is built from 14 residues. Per the germline V gene, CDR1 is MNHEY and CDR2 is SVGAGI. The V and J ends lost 9 bases and 2 bases, in that order; junction bases with no gene match: 4. This CDR3 reads CASSGGHNTGELFF. Written as DNA, the CDR3 is TGTGCCAGTAGCGGGGGCCATAACACCGGGGAGCTGTTTTTT.

The chain links TRBV7-2 to TRBJ1-5; unclear D gene. Germline V CDR1 and CDR2: SGHTA, FQGNSA. CDR3 length: 15 residues. V dropped 1 base and J dropped 4 bases, with 11 bases sitting between them. CDR3 amino acids: CASSLGAGGNQPQHF. The DNA of the CDR3 is TGTGCCAGCAGCTTAGGGGCAGGAGGGAATCAGCCCCAGCATTTT.

The V gene is TRBV11-2, the J gene TRBJ2-5; 7 nucleotides match TRBD1. Germline assignment: CDR1 SGHAT and CDR2 FQNNGV. The V segment lost 1 base and the J segment 4 bases; nucleotides outside the gene matches: 6. This CDR3 spans 15 amino acids. The CDR3 loop reads CASSLGDRVGETQYF. The CDR3 bases are TGTGCCAGCAGCTTAGGCGACAGGGTGGGAGAGACCCAGTACTTC.

The gene calls are TRBV5-1 and TRBJ2-7; no reliable D call. V lost 0 bases, J lost 0 bases, and 7 bases lay in between. CDR3 length: 14 residues. Looked up from germline, CDR1 is SGHRS and CDR2 is YFSETQ. CDR3 nucleotide sequence: TGCGCCAGCAGCTTGGCAGGCAGCTCCTACGAGCAGTACTTC. This gives the protein CASSLAGSSYEQYF.

J is TRBJ1-5 and V is TRBV7-2; 12 positions match TRBD1. CDR1 is SGHTA and CDR2 is FQGNSA in the germline V gene. The V gene end was trimmed by 5 bases and the J gene end by 7 bases; junction bases not matched to a gene: 6. The CDR3 totals 15 residues. CDR3 nucleotide sequence: TGTGCCAGCAGCCGCGGGGGGACAGGGGGCCAGCCCCAGCATTTT. This sequence encodes CASSRGGTGGQPQHF.